The 10 T cell receptor beta chains below come from one sample, sequenced in a study of shared clonotypes between healthy human individuals. Data came from immunoSEQ multiplex PCR; TCRdb stores just in-frame clones and leaves some out. Of about 2.4 million clones listed, 93% were seen once; the top ten hold more than 0.35%. Sequencing input: naive CD4+ T cells from PBMCs. Subset indicated: CD45RA+ positively selected. These receptors all stem from a man between 18 and 29 years old in good health. Some clones in this sample may be carry-over from other donors' samples.

The gene calls are TRBV15 and TRBJ2-1, with 12 positions matching TRBD2. After removal of 0 bases from V and 7 bases from J, the junction contained 7 bases not matched to a gene. Germline V gene lookup returns CDR1 LNHNV and CDR2 YYDKDF (reference sequence). The CDR3 extends over 17 amino acids. The chain's CDR3 is CATSRDGGLAGKNEQFF. The CDR3 DNA follows: TGTGCCACCAGCAGAGATGGGGGACTAGCGGGTAAGAATGAGCAGTTCTTC.

Turning to this clone: This clone may be a read error of a much larger clone one base away. The V and J genes are TRBV4-2 and TRBJ2-5; D call uncertain. Germline assignment: CDR1 LGHNA and CDR2 YNFKEQ. CDR3 size: 11 residues. Trimming cost V 5 bases and J 2 bases, with 3 bases left between them. In nucleotides, the CDR3 is TGTGCCAGCAGCTTTCAAGAGACCCAGTACTTC. Protein sequence: CASSFQETQYF.

The rearrangement uses TRBV7-9 and TRBJ1-2; D possibly corresponds to TRBD1 (5 bases). CDR3 length: 14 residues. Trimming took 5 bases from V and 5 from J, leaving 15 bases between them. Looked up from germline, CDR1 is SEHNR and CDR2 is FQNEAQ (reference sequence). CDR3 residues: CASSPQDAWYGYTF. The CDR3 region has the DNA TGTGCCAGCAGCCCACAGGACGCCTGGTATGGCTACACCTTC.

Worth noting for this clone: Its ends do not fully match the called genes, so a read error is possible. The chain is built from TRBV27 and TRBJ1-5; D gene unclear. Germline V gives CDR1 MNHEY, CDR2 SMNVEV (reference sequence). The CDR3 runs to 16 residues. The CDR3 region has the DNA TGTTCCAGCAGTTACCGGGCCCCCTGGGGCAATCAGCCCCAGCATTTT. This codes for CSSSYRAPWGNQPQHF.

This clone showed up just once. V is TRBV5-8 and J is TRBJ2-5; 7 bases fit TRBD2. Trimming took 5 bases from V and 7 from J; bases not matched to a gene: 8. Per germline, CDR1 SGHTS and CDR2 YDEGEE. The CDR3 is made up of 13 amino acids. CDR3 residues: CASRLASSGTQYF. CDR3 sequence (DNA): TGTGCCAGCAGGCTTGCGTCTAGCGGGACCCAGTACTTC.

The genes are TRBV19 and TRBJ1-4, with D possibly TRBD1 on 5 matching bases. Germline V gene sequence: CDR1 LNHDA, CDR2 SQIVND (reference sequence). Trimming removed 8 bases at V and 8 bases at J, with 15 bases between. The CDR3 has 13 amino acids. The CDR3 reads CASGLRGGEKLFF. As DNA, the CDR3 is TGTGCCAGTGGGCTGAGGGGCGGCGAAAAACTGTTTTTT.

The chain joins TRBV13 to TRBJ1-3; D possibly corresponds to TRBD1 (5 bases). Germline assignment: CDR1 PRHDT and CDR2 FYEKMQ (reference sequence). This CDR3 spans 13 amino acids. The ends were cut back, 5 bases at V and 7 bases at J, with 12 bases in the middle. The CDR3 region has the DNA TGTGCCAGCAGCGAAGGGGTGGGGAACACCATATATTTT. Encoded protein: CASSEGVGNTIYF.

In the case of this clone: The same CDR3 can be traced to other DNA sequences in this sample. V and J are TRBV5-4 and TRBJ2-7, with unresolved D. Germline V CDR1 and CDR2: SGHNT, YYREEE (reference sequence). V lost 0 bases and J lost 1, with 5 bases in between. The CDR3 is 13 residues long. The CDR3: CASSLAASYEQYF. CDR3 DNA sequence: TGTGCCAGCAGCTTGGCCGCGTCCTACGAGCAGTACTTC.

This clone occurred once. The rearrangement joins TRBV9 to TRBJ2-1; 7 bases line up with TRBD2. J gave up 8 bases and V 0 bases, and 8 bases lay outside the gene matches. The CDR3 runs to 15 residues. CDR1 is SGDLS, CDR2 YYNGEE, per germline. This CDR3 is CASSVGLAVGDEQFF. DNA for the CDR3: TGTGCCAGCAGCGTAGGGCTAGCGGTGGGGGATGAGCAGTTCTTC. The whole variable domain, filled in from reference TRBV9 and TRBJ2-1, reads DSGVTQTPKHLITATGQRVTLRCSPRSGDLSVYWYQQSLDQGLQFLIQYYNGEERAKGNILERFSAQQFPDLHSELNLSSLELGDSALYFCASSVGLAVGDEQFFGPGTRLTVL.

This clone was recorded only once. V is TRBV10-3 and J is TRBJ1-1, with D maybe TRBD1 (6 bases). Looked up from germline, CDR1 is ENHRY and CDR2 is SYGVKD. Trimming pared 6 bases from V and 0 bases from J, leaving 20 bases between. This CDR3 region has 17 residues. CDR3 DNA: TGTGCCATCAGGGGGGCCATTCCGGGACAAATGAACACTGAAGCTTTCTTT. It translates to CAIRGAIPGQMNTEAFF.